What follows describes a single TCR beta chain. Its cognate antigen is unknown. Profiled with immunoSEQ multiplex PCR; TCRdb holds only in-frame clones, not every one. This sample carries 5,500 to 8,000 clones, under 75% of them seen once, and the ten largest clones take 22%. The data were taken from a study of tissue T cells after allogeneic stem cell transplantation. Turning to the study itself: Pathologist review favored tissue samples showing histologically apparent lymphocytes. Broader study findings: Shared clones across patients were few; motif clustering revealed tissue-specific shared signatures.

The CDR3 runs to 17 residues. The V and J ends lost 3 bases and 3 bases, in that order; junction bases with no gene match: 11. Germline lookup yields CDR1 SGHDT and CDR2 YYEEEE. The specimen comprised duodenum tissue, sampled at autopsy. This chain links TRBV5-6 with TRBJ2-3, with 9 positions matching TRBD1. This TCR came from a female donor older than 55 with lung cancer. The CDR3 nucleotides read TGTGCCAGCAGCTGGCCGGGACAGGGTTTCTTAACAGATACGCAGTATTTT. Residues: CASSWPGQGFLTDTQYF.